These T cell receptor beta chains were read from a single sample in a study of response to subunit inactivated influenza vaccine. One entry per CDR3 protein results from TCRdb running MiXCR on the RT-PCR reads. The table shows about 650,000 distinct CDR3 sequences, with about a sixth occurring only once. Sequenced here: PBMCs from blood, sampled roughly 12 days after vaccination. The receptors originated from a man in his forties or fifties who received an inactivated influenza vaccine. The CDR3 runs from the conserved cysteine through the conserved F or W. D genes are given only for firm matches. Size tells how often a clone was seen (once, few, many) or the class of an expanded clone, and some rows leave it out.

cdr3_aa cdr3_nt d_call v_call clone_size j_call
CSAGVPGRGRSDTQYF TGCAGTGCTGGCGTCCCCGGGCGGGGGAGATCAGATACGCAGTATTTT TRBD2 TRBV20-1 - TRBJ2-3
CASSLQSSYNEQFF TGTGCCAGCAGCCTACAGAGCTCCTACAATGAGCAGTTCTTC - TRBV12-3/TRBV12-4 many TRBJ2-1
CASSAVLAGGTDTQYF TGTGCCAGCAGTGCGGTACTAGCGGGGGGCACAGATACGCAGTATTTT TRBD2 TRBV12-3/TRBV12-4 few TRBJ2-3
CASSQDGQLTPLHF TGTGCCAGCAGCCAAGATGGGCAGCTCACACCCCTCCACTTT - TRBV3-1 few TRBJ1-6
CASSLSPRGGRTDTQYF TGTGCCAGCAGTTTATCACCTCGTGGGGGTAGGACAGATACGCAGTATTTT - TRBV27 few TRBJ2-3
CATSRGEVWNEQFF TGTGCCACCAGCAGGGGGGAGGTTTGGAATGAGCAGTTCTTC - TRBV15 - TRBJ2-1
CASSFDPGDEQYF TGTGCCAGCAGCTTCGACCCCGGTGACGAGCAGTACTTC - TRBV5-6 - TRBJ2-7
CASSYSTQGRRELFF TGTGCCAGCAGTTACTCGACACAGGGGCGGAGGGAACTGTTTTTT TRBD1 TRBV6-5 - TRBJ1-4
CASTSTGLYQPQHF TGTGCCAGCACCTCGACAGGGTTGTACCAGCCCCAGCATTTT TRBD1 TRBV5-8 - TRBJ1-5
CASSPRVSSYEQYF TGTGCCAGCAGCCCCAGGGTCAGCTCCTACGAGCAGTACTTC - TRBV7-2 - TRBJ2-7
CASSLGGGPETQYF TGTGCCAGCAGCTTAGGGGGGGGGCCTGAGACCCAGTACTTC - TRBV7-2 few TRBJ2-5
CASSKQGTQYF TGTGCCAGCAGCAAACAAGGTACCCAGTACTTC - TRBV7-2 - TRBJ2-5
CASSQLDSPDTQYF TGTGCCAGCAGCCAGTTGGACAGCCCAGATACGCAGTATTTT - TRBV3-1 few TRBJ2-3
CASQTSINEQFF TGTGCCAGCCAAACTAGCATCAATGAGCAGTTCTTC - TRBV25-1 many TRBJ2-1
CSASGGYTDTQYF TGCAGTGCTAGTGGCGGGTACACAGATACGCAGTATTTT - TRBV20-1 - TRBJ2-3
CASSVTANQPQHF TGTGCCAGCAGTGTTACAGCGAATCAGCCCCAGCATTTT - TRBV6-1 few TRBJ1-5
CASSETSGGQETQYF TGTGCCAGCAGCGAGACTAGCGGAGGACAAGAGACCCAGTACTTC TRBD2 TRBV9 many TRBJ2-5
CASSLPTGTGEGEQFF TGTGCCAGCAGCTTACCGACCGGGACAGGGGAAGGTGAGCAGTTCTTC TRBD1 TRBV7-9 - TRBJ2-1
CASSPPAGGNIQYF TGTGCCAGCTCACCACCCGCAGGGGGAAACATTCAGTACTTC TRBD1 TRBV18 few TRBJ2-4
CSASWTGNYEQYF TGCAGCGCATCTTGGACAGGGAACTACGAGCAGTACTTC TRBD1 TRBV29-1 - TRBJ2-7
CAIREQGLGSPLHF TGTGCCATCAGGGAACAAGGGTTGGGTTCACCCCTCCACTTT - TRBV10-3 - TRBJ1-6
CASSQEISTYEQYF TGCGCCAGCAGCCAAGAGATCTCTACCTACGAGCAGTACTTC - TRBV4-3 few TRBJ2-7
CASSLGTGGGNSPLHF TGTGCCAGCAGTTTGGGTACAGGGGGCGGTAATTCACCCCTCCACTTT TRBD1 TRBV12-3/TRBV12-4 many TRBJ1-6
CASSKQGRGGETQYF TGTGCCAGCAGCAAGCAGGGGAGAGGTGGGGAGACCCAGTACTTC - TRBV28 - TRBJ2-5
CASSQYHGLERSVADTQYF TGCGCCAGCAGCCAATACCATGGACTAGAGAGAAGCGTCGCAGATACGCAGTATTTT TRBD2 TRBV4-3 few TRBJ2-3
CASSESISGNTIYF TGCGCCAGCAGTGAGTCGATCTCTGGAAACACCATATATTTT - TRBV10-1 few TRBJ1-3
CSARSGLNEKLFF TGCAGTGCTAGATCAGGCCTTAATGAAAAACTGTTTTTT - TRBV20-1 few TRBJ1-4
CASSAGQMNQPQHF TGTGCCAGCAGCGCCGGACAGATGAATCAGCCCCAGCATTTT - TRBV9 many TRBJ1-5
CASSLGGAARQETQYF TGCGCCAGCAGCTTGGGAGGGGCAGCGCGACAAGAGACCCAGTACTTC - TRBV5-1 few TRBJ2-5
CASSLPGTELSNTGELFF TGTGCCAGCAGCCTTCCAGGGACAGAACTTTCGAACACCGGGGAGCTGTTTTTT TRBD1 TRBV11-1 - TRBJ2-2
CASSPGQGGPTGELFF TGTGCTAGCAGCCCAGGACAGGGAGGACCCACCGGGGAGCTGTTTTTT TRBD1 TRBV7-7 many TRBJ2-2
CATREAYNEQFF TGTGCCACGCGTGAAGCCTACAATGAGCAGTTCTTC - TRBV15 - TRBJ2-1
CASSLQPSGANVLTF TGCGCCAGCAGCTTGCAGCCCTCTGGGGCCAACGTCCTGACTTTC - TRBV5-1 - TRBJ2-6